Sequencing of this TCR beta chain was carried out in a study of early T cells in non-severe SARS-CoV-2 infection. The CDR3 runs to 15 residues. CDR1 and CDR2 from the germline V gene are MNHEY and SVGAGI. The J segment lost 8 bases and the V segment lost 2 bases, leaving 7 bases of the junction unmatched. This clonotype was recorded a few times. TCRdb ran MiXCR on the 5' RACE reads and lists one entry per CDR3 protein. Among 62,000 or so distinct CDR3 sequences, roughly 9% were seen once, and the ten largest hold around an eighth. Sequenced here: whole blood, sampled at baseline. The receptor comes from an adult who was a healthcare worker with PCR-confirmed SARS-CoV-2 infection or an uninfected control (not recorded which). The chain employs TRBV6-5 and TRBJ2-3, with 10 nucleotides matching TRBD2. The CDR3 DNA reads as TGTGCCAGCAGTTACCCTGGGACTAGCGTCGGTACGCAGTATTTT. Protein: CASSYPGTSVGTQYF.